This TCR beta chain emerged from a study of blood T cell repertoires in COVID-19. Trimming stripped 9 bases from V and 2 bases from J, with 16 bases between. The CDR3 is 14 amino acids. Germline assignment: CDR1 SNHLY and CDR2 FYNNEI. Repertoires were generated with immunoSEQ multiplex PCR, while TCRdb's copy carries only in-frame clones and drops some. Of 89,000 or so clones in the sample, roughly 82% were seen once. This TCR was recovered from a man aged 45-60 years with active COVID-19. Specimen: peripheral blood. The rearrangement uses TRBV2 and TRBJ2-5, with D maybe TRBD1 (5 bases). CDR3 amino acids: CARGEAAGQETQYF. The CDR3 DNA sequence: TGTGCCAGAGGTGAGGCTGCAGGGCAAGAGACCCAGTACTTC.